This T cell receptor beta chain was found in a study of response to subunit inactivated influenza vaccine. Overall study results and limits: Each seasonal influenza vaccination recruits few new T cells, the authors suggested.

This clonotype appeared a few times. Its antigen remains unknown. One entry per CDR3 protein, called by TCRdb with MiXCR from the RT-PCR reads. The sample contains around 530,000 distinct CDR3 sequences, over 9.5% of which appear only once. This TCR was recovered from a man between 50 and 59 years old who received an inactivated influenza vaccine. Sequencing used PBMCs from blood, obtained on the day of vaccination.

The CDR3 DNA reads TGTGCCAGCAGCCAAACAGAGAACACTGAAGCTTTCTTT. Its translation is CASSQTENTEAFF. The chain is built from TRBV12-3 or TRBV12-4 and TRBJ1-1, with D uncertain. The CDR3 loop spans 13 amino acids. V lost 6 bases to trimming and J lost 1 base, with 9 bases between them.